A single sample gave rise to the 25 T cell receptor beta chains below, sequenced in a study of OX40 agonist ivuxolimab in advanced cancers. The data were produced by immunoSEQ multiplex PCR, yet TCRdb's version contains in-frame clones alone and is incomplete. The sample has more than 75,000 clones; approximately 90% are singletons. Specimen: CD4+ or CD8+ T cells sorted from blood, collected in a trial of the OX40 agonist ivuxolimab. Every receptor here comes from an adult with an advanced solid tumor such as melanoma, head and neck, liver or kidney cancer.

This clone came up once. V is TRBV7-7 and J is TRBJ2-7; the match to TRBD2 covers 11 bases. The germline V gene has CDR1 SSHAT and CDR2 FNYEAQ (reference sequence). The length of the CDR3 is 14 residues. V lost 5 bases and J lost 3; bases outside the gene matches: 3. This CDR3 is CASSQGTSGYEQYF. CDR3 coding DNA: TGTGCCAGCAGCCAGGGGACTAGCGGCTACGAGCAGTACTTC.

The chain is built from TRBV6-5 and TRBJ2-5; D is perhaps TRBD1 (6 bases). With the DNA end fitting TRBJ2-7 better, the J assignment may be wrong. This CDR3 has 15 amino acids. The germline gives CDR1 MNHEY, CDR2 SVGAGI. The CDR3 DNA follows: TGTGCCAGCAGTTTCCATCGACAGGTTACCTACGAGCAGTACTTC. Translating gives CASSFHRQVTYEQYF.

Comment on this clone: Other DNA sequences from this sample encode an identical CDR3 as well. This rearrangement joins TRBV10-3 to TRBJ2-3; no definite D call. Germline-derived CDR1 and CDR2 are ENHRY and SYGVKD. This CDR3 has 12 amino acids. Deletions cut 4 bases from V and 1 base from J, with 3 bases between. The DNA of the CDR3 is TGTGCCATCAGTGGGGGCACAGATACGCAGTATTTT. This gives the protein CAISGGTDTQYF.

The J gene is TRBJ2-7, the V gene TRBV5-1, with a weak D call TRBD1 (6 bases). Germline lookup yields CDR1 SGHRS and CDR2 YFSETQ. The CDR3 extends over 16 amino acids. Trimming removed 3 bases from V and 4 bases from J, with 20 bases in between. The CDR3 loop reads CASSSVTGILRYEQYF. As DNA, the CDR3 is TGCGCCAGCAGCTCCGTTACAGGGATACTCCGTTACGAGCAGTACTTC.

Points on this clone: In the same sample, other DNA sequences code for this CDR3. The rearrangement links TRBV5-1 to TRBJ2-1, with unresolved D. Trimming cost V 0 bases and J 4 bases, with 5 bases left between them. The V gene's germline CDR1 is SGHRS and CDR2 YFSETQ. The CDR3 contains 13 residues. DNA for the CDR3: TGCGCCAGCAGCTTGGATGGATACAATGAGCAGTTCTTC. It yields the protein CASSLDGYNEQFF.

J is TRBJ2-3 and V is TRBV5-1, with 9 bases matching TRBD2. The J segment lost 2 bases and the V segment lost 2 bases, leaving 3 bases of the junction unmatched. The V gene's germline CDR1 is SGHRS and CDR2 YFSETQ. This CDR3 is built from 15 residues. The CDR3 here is CASSFSGGYTDTQYF. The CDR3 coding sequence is TGCGCCAGCAGCTTTAGCGGGGGATACACAGATACGCAGTATTTT.

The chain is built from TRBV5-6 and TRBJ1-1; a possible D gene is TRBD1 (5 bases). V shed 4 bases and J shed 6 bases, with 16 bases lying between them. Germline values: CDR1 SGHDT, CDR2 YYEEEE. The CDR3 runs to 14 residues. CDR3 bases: TGTGCCAGCAGCGTGGGATCCCTGGGGGCTGAAGCTTTCTTT. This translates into CASSVGSLGAEAFF.

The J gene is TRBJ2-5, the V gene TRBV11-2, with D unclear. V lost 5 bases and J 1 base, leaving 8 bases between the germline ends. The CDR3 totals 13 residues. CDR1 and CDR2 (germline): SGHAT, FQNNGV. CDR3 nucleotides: TGTGCCAGCAGCCGACGGATCCAAGAGACCCAGTACTTC. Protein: CASSRRIQETQYF. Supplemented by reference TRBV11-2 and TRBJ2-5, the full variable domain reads EAGVAQSPRYKIIEKRQSVAFWCNPISGHATLYWYQQILGQGPKLLIQFQNNGVVDDSQLPKDRFSAERLKGVDSTLKIQPAKLEDSAVYLCASSRRIQETQYFGPGTRLLVL.

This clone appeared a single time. The CDR3, as DNA: TGTGCCAGCAGCCGGAGAGAGGACAGGGGTTACAATGAGCAGTTCTTC. Residues: CASSRREDRGYNEQFF. The rearrangement joins TRBV5-6 to TRBJ2-1; 9 bases line up with TRBD1. Germline-derived CDR1 and CDR2 are SGHDT and YYEEEE. This CDR3 is built from 16 residues. V shed 4 bases, J shed 4 bases, and the junction held 9 bases outside the gene matches.

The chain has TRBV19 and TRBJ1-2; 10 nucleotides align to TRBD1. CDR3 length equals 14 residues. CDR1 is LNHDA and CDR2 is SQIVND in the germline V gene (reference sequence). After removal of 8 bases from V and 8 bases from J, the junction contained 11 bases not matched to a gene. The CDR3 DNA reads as TGTGCCAGTTCATACCGGGACAGGGGACGAGGCTACACCTTC. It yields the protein CASSYRDRGRGYTF.

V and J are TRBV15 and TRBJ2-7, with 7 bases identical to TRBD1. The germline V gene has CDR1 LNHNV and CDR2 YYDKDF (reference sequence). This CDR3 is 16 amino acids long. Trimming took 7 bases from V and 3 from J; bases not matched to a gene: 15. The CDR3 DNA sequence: TGTGCCACCACCGACCTTTGGGACAGCCTTTTCTACGAGCAGTACTTC. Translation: CATTDLWDSLFYEQYF.

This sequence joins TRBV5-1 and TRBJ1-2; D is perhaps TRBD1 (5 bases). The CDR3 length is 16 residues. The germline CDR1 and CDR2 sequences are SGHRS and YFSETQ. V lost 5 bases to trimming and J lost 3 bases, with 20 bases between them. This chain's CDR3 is CASRQTQEPGYYGYTF. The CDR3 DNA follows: TGCGCCAGCAGGCAAACACAGGAGCCGGGCTACTATGGCTACACCTTC.

The CDR3 sequence: CASSKGRQGLHYNEQFF. The CDR3, as DNA: TGTGCCAGCAGCAAGGGGCGGCAGGGGCTACACTACAATGAGCAGTTCTTC. The chain employs TRBV7-9 and TRBJ2-1, with a weak D call TRBD1 (6 bases). The CDR3 extends over 17 amino acids. Trimming stripped 5 bases from V and 3 bases from J, with 20 bases between. From germline, CDR1 is SEHNR and CDR2 FQNEAQ (reference sequence).

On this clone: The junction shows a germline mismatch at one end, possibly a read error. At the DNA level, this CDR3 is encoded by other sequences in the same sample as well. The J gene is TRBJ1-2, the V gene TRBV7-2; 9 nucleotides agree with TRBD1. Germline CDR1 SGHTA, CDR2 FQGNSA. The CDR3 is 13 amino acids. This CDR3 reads CASSWRQGESYTF. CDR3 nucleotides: TGCGCCAGCAGCTGGAGACAGGGGGAGAGCTACACCTTC.

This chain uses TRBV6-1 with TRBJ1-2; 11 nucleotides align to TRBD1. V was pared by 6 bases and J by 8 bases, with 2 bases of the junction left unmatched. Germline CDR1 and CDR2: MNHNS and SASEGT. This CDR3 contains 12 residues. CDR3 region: CASRWTGGGYTF. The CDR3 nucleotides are TGTGCCAGCAGATGGACAGGGGGCGGCTACACCTTC.

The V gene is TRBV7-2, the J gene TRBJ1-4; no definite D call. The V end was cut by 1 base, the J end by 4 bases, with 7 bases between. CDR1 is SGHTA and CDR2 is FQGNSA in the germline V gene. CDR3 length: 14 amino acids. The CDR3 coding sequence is TGTGCCAGCAGCTTAGTGGCAGATAATGAAAAACTGTTTTTT. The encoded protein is CASSLVADNEKLFF.

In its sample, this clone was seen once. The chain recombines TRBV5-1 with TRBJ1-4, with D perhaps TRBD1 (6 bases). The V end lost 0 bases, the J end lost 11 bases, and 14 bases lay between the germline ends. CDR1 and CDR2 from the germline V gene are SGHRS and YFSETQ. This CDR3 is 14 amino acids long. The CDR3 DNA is TGCGCCAGCAGCTTGGAACAGGGCTTGGTGAAACTGTTTTTT. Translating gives CASSLEQGLVKLFF.

As DNA, the CDR3 is TGTGCCAGCAGCGTAGTCGTGGGGACTGAAGCTTTCTTT. This encodes CASSVVVGTEAFF. The chain uses TRBV9 and TRBJ1-1, with no clear D. The CDR3 contains 13 residues. CDR1 is SGDLS, CDR2 YYNGEE, per germline. The V and J ends lost 0 bases and 5 bases respectively, with 8 bases between them.

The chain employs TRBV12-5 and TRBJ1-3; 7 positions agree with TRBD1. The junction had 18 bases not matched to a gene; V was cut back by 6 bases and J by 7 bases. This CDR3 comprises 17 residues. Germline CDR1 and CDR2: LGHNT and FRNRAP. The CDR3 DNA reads TGTGCTAGTGGGCAACTTTCGGGACAGACAGGAGGCAACACCATATATTTT. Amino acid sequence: CASGQLSGQTGGNTIYF. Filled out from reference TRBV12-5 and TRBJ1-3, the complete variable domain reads DARVTQTPRHKVTEMGQEVTMRCQPILGHNTVFWYRQTMMQGLELLAYFRNRAPLDDSGMPKDRFSAEMPDATLATLKIQPSEPRDSAVYFCASGQLSGQTGGNTIYFGEGSWLTVV.

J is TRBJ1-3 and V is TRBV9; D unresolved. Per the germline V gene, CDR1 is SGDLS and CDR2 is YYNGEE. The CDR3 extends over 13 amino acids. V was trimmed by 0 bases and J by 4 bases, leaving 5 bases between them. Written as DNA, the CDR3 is TGTGCCAGCAGCGTAGGAGGGGGAAACACCATATATTTT. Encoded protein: CASSVGGGNTIYF. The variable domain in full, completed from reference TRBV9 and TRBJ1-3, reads DSGVTQTPKHLITATGQRVTLRCSPRSGDLSVYWYQQSLDQGLQFLIQYYNGEERAKGNILERFSAQQFPDLHSELNLSSLELGDSALYFCASSVGGGNTIYFGEGSWLTVV.

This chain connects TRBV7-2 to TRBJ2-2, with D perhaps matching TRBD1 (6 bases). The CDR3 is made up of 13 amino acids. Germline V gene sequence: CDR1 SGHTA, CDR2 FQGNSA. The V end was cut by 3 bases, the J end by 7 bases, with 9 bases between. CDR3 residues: CASSFETGGELFF. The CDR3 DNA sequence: TGTGCCAGCAGCTTTGAGACAGGCGGGGAGCTGTTTTTT.

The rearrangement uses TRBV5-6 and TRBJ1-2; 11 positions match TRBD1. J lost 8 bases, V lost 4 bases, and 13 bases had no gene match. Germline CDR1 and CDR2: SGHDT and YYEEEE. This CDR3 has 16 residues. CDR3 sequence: CASSRIDGQGAWGYTF. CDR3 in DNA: TGTGCCAGCAGCCGGATCGACGGACAGGGGGCGTGGGGCTACACCTTC.

The CDR3 region is CASSAAGGLETQYF. CDR3 nucleotides: TGTGCCAGCAGCGCAGCGGGGGGGCTGGAGACCCAGTACTTC. The rearrangement links TRBV5-4 to TRBJ2-5, with TRBD2 matching 10 bases. V lost 4 bases to trimming and J lost 5 bases; unmatched junction nucleotides: 5. The CDR3 contains 14 residues. CDR1 is SGHNT and CDR2 is YYREEE in the germline V gene (reference sequence).

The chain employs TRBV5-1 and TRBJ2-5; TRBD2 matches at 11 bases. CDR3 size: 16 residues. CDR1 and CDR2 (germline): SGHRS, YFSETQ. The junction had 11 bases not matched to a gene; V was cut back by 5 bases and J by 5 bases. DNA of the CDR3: TGCGCCAGCAGACCCACTAGCGGGGGTGTCCGGGAGACCCAGTACTTC. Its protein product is CASRPTSGGVRETQYF.

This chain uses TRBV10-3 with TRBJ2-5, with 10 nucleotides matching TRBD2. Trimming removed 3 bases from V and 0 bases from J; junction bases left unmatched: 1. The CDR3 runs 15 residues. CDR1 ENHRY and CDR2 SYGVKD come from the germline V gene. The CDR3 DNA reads TGTGCCATCAGTGATAGCGGGGGGTACCAAGAGACCCAGTACTTC. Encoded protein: CAISDSGGYQETQYF.